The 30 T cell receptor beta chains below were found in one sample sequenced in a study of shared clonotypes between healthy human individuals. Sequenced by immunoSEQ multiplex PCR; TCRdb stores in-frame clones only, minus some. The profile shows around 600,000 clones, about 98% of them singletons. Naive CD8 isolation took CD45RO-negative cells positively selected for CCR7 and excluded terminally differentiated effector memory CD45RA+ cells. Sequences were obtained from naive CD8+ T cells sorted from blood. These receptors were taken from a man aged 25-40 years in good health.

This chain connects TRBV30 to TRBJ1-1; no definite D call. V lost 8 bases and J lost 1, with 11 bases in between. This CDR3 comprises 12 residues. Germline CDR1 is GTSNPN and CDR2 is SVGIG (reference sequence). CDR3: CAGFGRNTEAFF. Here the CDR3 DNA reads TGTGCCGGTTTTGGCAGGAACACTGAAGCTTTCTTT.

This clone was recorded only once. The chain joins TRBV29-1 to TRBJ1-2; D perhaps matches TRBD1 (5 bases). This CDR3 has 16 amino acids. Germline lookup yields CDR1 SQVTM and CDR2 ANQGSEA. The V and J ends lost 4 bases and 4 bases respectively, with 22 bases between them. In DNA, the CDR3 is TGCAGCGTTGGAGTACCCGACCGGGGGGGATTCTATGGCTACACCTTC. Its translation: CSVGVPDRGGFYGYTF.

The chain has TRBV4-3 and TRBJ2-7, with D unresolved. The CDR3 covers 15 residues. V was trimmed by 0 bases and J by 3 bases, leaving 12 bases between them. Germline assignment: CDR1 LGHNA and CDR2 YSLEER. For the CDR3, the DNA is TGCGCCAGCAGCCAAGATCCGGGTAAGGTCTACGAGCAGTACTTC. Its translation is CASSQDPGKVYEQYF.

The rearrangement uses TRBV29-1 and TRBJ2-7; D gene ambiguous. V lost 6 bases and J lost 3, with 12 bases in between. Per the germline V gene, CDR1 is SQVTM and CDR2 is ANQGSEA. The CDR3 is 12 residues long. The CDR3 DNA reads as TGCAGCGTGGGGAAGAGAGGCTACGAGCAGTACTTC. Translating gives CSVGKRGYEQYF.

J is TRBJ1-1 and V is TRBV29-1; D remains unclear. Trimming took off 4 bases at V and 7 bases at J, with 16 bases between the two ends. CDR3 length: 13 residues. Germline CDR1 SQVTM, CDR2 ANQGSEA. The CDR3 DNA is TGCAGCGTTGTCGCGGTGGGTTTCAGTGAAGCTTTCTTT. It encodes CSVVAVGFSEAFF.

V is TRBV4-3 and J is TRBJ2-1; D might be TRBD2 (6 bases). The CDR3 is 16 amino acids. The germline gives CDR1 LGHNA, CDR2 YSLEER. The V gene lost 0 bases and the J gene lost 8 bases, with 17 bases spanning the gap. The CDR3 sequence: CASSQDGSSRRDEQFF. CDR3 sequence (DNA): TGCGCCAGCAGCCAAGACGGGTCGTCTAGGAGGGATGAGCAGTTCTTC.

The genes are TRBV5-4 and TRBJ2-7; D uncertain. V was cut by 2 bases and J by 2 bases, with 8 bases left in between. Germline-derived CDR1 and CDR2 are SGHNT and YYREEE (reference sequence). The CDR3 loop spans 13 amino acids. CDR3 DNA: TGTGCCAGCAGCTTTGGTAGTGCCTACGAGCAGTACTTC. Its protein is CASSFGSAYEQYF.

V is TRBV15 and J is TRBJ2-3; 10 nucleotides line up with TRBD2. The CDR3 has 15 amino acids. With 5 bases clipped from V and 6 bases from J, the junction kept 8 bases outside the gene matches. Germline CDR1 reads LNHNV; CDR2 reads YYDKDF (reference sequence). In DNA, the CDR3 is TGTGCCACCAGCGGGTTAGCGGGAGGATCCGATACGCAGTATTTT. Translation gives CATSGLAGGSDTQYF.

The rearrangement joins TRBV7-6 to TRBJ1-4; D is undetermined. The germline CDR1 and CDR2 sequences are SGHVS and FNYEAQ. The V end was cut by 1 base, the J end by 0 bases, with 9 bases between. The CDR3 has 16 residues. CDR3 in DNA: TGTGCCAGCAGCTTAGTGGCAGCCTCAACTAATGAAAAACTGTTTTTT. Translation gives CASSLVAASTNEKLFF.

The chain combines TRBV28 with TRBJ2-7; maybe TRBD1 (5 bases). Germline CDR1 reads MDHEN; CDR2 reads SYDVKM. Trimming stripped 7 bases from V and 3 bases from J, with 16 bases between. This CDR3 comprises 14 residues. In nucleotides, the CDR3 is TGTGCCAGCAACTCAGGGTCTTGGGGCTACGAGCAGTACTTC. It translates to CASNSGSWGYEQYF.

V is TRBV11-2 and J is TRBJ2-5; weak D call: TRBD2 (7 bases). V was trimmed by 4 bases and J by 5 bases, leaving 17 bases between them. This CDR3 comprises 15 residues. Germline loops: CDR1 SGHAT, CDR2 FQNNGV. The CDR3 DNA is TGTGCCAGCAGCTCGGCACAGGGAGGGGTGGAGACCCAGTACTTC. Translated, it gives CASSSAQGGVETQYF.

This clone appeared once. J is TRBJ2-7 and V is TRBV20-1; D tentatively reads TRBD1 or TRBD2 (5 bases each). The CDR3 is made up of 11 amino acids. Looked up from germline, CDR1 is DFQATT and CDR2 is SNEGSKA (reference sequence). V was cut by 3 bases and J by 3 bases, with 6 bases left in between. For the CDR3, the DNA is TGCAGTGCTAGGGGGGACTACGAGCAGTACTTC. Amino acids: CSARGDYEQYF.

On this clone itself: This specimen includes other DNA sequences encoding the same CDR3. This CDR3 is CASSEVGEQYF. CDR3 DNA sequence: TGTGCCAGCAGTGAAGTGGGAGAGCAGTACTTC. This rearrangement joins TRBV2 to TRBJ2-7; D call uncertain. CDR1 is SNHLY, CDR2 FYNNEI, per germline. The CDR3 sequence is 11 residues long. The V end lost 1 base, the J end lost 7 bases, and 5 bases lay between the germline ends.

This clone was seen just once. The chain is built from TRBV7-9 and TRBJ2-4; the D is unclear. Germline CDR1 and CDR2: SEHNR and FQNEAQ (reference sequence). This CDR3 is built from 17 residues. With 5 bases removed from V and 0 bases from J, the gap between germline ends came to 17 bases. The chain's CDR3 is CASSPVPNLLAKNIQYF. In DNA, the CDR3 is TGTGCCAGCAGCCCCGTCCCTAACCTCCTAGCCAAAAACATTCAGTACTTC.

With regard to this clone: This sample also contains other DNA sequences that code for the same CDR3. The DNA of the CDR3 is TGTGCCAGCAGACTCGGGACAGGGGGCTACGAGCAGTACTTC. This translates into CASRLGTGGYEQYF. The rearrangement uses TRBV11-2 and TRBJ2-7; 11 bases are a match to TRBD1. The CDR3 loop spans 14 amino acids. After removal of 6 bases from V and 3 bases from J, the junction contained 4 bases not matched to a gene. Per the germline V gene, CDR1 is SGHAT and CDR2 is FQNNGV.

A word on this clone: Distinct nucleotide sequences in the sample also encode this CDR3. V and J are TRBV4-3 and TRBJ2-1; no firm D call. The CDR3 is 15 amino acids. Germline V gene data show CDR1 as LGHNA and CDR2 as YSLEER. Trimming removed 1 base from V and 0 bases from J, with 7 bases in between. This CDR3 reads CASSQGGSSYNEQFF. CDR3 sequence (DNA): TGCGCCAGCAGCCAAGGTGGCAGCTCCTACAATGAGCAGTTCTTC.

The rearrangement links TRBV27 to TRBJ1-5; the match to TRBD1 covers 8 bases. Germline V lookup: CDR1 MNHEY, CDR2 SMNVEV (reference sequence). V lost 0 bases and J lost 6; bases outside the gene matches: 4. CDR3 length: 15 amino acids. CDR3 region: CASSLSDRGGQPQHF. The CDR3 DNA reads TGTGCCAGCAGTTTATCAGACAGGGGCGGTCAGCCCCAGCATTTT.

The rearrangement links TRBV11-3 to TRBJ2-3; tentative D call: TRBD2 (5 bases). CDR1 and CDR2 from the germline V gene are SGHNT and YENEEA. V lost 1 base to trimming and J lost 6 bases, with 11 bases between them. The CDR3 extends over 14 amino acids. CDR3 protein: CASSLGRLIDTQYF. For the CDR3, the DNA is TGTGCCAGCAGCTTAGGGAGGCTTATTGATACGCAGTATTTT.

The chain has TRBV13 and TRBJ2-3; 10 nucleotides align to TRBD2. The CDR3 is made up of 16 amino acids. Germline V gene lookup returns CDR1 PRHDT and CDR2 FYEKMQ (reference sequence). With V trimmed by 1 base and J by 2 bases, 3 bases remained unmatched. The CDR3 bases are TGTGCCAGCAGCTTAGCTCTAGCGGGAGTCACAGATACGCAGTATTTT. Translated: CASSLALAGVTDTQYF.

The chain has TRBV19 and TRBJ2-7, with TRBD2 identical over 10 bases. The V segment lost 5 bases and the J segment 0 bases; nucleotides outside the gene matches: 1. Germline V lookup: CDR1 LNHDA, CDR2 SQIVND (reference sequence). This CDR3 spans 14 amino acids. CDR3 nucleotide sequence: TGTGCCAGTAGTTCTAGCGGGAGCTCCTACGAGCAGTACTTC. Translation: CASSSSGSSYEQYF.

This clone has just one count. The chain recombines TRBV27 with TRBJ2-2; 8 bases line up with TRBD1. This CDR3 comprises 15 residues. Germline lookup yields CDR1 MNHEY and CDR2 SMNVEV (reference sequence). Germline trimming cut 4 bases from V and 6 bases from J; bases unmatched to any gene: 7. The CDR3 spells CASSSRTGMAGELFF. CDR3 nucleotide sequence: TGTGCCAGCAGTTCTAGGACAGGGATGGCCGGGGAGCTGTTTTTT.

CDR3 sequence: CASSLPEAPREQYF. For the CDR3, the DNA is TGCGCCAGCAGCCTCCCGGAGGCCCCGCGGGAGCAGTACTTC. The chain links TRBV5-1 to TRBJ2-7; maybe TRBD2 (5 bases). V lost 4 bases and J 7 bases, leaving 18 bases between the germline ends. The CDR3 is 14 residues long. Germline assignment: CDR1 SGHRS and CDR2 YFSETQ.

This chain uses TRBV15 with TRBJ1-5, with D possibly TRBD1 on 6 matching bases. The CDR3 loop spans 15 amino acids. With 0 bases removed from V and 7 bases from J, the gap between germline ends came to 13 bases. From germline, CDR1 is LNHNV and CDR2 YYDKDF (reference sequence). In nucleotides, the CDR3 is TGTGCCACCAGCAGAGATCGCGGGGGGCGACAGCCCCAGCATTTT. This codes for CATSRDRGGRQPQHF.

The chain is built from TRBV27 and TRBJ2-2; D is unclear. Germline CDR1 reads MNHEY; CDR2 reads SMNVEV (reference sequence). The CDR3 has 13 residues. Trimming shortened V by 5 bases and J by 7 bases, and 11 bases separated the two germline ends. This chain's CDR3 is CASSPVNGGELFF. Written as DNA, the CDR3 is TGTGCCAGCAGTCCGGTAAATGGCGGGGAGCTGTTTTTT.

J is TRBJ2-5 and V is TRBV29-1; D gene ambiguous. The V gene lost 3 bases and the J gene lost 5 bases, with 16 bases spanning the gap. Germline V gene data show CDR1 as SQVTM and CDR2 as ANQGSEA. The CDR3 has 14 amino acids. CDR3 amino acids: CSVDKWGLDETQYF. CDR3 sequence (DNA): TGCAGCGTTGATAAATGGGGTTTAGACGAGACCCAGTACTTC.

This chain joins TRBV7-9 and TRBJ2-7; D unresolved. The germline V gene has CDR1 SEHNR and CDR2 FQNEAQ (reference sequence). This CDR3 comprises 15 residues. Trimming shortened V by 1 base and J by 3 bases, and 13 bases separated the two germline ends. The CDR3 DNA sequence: TGTGCCAGCAGCTTAGAAATTAGCCTTCACTACGAGCAGTACTTC. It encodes CASSLEISLHYEQYF.

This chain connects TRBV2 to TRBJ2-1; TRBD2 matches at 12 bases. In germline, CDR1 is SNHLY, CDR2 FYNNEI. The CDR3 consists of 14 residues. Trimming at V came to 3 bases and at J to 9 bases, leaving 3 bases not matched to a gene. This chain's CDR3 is CASSDPTSGSEQFF. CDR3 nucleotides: TGTGCCAGCAGTGATCCGACTAGCGGGAGTGAGCAGTTCTTC.

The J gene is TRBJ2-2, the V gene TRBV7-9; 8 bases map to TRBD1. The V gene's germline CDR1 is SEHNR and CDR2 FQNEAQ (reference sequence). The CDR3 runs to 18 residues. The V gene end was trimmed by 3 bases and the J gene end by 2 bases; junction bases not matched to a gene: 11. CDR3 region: CASSFPIRQGPNTGELFF. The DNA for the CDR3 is TGTGCCAGCAGCTTCCCTATACGACAGGGGCCCAACACCGGGGAGCTGTTTTTT.

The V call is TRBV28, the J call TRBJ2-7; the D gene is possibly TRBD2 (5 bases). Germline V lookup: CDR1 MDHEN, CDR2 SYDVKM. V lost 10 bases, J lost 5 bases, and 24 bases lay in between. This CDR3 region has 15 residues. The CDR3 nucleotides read TGTGCCATCCTCCCTGGTGGGAGTGGCATCCACGAGCAGTACTTC. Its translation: CAILPGGSGIHEQYF.

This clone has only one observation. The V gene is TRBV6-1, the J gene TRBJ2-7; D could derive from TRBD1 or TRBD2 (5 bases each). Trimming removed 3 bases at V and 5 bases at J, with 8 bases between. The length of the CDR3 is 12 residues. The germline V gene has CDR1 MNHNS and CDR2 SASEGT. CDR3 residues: CASSDLGDEQYF. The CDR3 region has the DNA TGTGCCAGCAGTGACCTGGGGGACGAGCAGTACTTC.